This section outlines one TCR beta chain sequence together with its context. The data originate from a study of blood T cell repertoires in COVID-19. Looking at the study overall: COVID-19 samples collected from the United States, Italy and Spain covered acute and convalescent phases. The cDNA or gDNA used as material had been derived from T cells, B-cell-depleted T cells, or PBMCs.

The length of the CDR3 is 14 residues. Trimming removed 8 bases at V and 4 bases at J, with 18 bases between. Germline CDR1 reads SGHAT; CDR2 reads FQNNGV. Source study methods: Amplification with reference gene primers provided the estimates of nucleated cell counts. The method was immunoSEQ multiplex PCR; TCRdb's version includes in-frame clones alone and lacks a portion of them. V, J and clone size derive from that table, while D and trimming were established from the DNA sequence. Of about 270,000 clones listed, roughly nine tenths are singletons. The chain links TRBV11-2 to TRBJ2-7; D is perhaps TRBD1 (6 bases). The material sequenced was peripheral blood. This receptor was taken from a man in his fifties with acute or convalescent COVID-19. The CDR3 bases are TGTGCCAGCGTTATTGGGGGCTTACCATACGAGCAGTACTTC. Translation: CASVIGGLPYEQYF.